This T cell receptor (beta chain) was captured in a study of neurological immune-mediated disorders. This clonotype has at least ten counts. Its cognate antigen is unknown. Study observations and caveats: The most TCR clonal expansion was seen in HTLV-1-associated myelopathy, and the least was seen in multiple sclerosis, which fell below healthy controls.

The CDR3 runs 16 residues. Trimming removed 0 bases from V and 2 bases from J, with 14 bases in between. Germline loops: CDR1 MGHRA, CDR2 YSYEKL. TCRdb reprocessed the 5' RACE reads via MiXCR and lists one record per CDR3 protein. The sample includes tens of thousands of distinct CDR3 sequences, around 5% of them seen just once. The specimen was PBMCs. The chain has TRBV4-1 and TRBJ2-7, with D possibly being TRBD1 (5 bases). This receptor was obtained from a human donor with multiple sclerosis. The donor label of this sample is uncertain. The CDR3 spells CASSQDGHLFAYEQYF. The CDR3 nucleotides are TGCGCCAGCAGCCAAGATGGACATCTCTTTGCCTACGAGCAGTACTTC.